This TCR beta chain was obtained from a study of regulatory T cells in long-lasting Graves disease. Findings and caveats of the study: The small sample size may have reduced accuracy. The TCR repertoire of persistent Graves' patients was less diverse than that of newly diagnosed ones.

Time point specified: persistent/refractory GD, antithyroid drugs over 5 years with positive TRAb. PBMC RNA served as the TCR library source. An approximately 10-milliliter sample of peripheral blood was drawn into EDTA tubes. The CDR3 is 14 residues long. The germline V gene encodes CDR1 MNHNS and CDR2 SASEGT. V lost 5 bases and J lost 5; bases outside the gene matches: 6. This clonotype was seen many times. Its antigen is not identified. CDR3-region Arm-PCR and iRepertoire HTBI primers produced the TCR beta libraries. From the multiplex PCR reads, TCRdb called clonotypes with MiXCR, one entry per CDR3 protein. Counted here are a few hundred thousand distinct CDR3 sequences, around a fifth occurring once; the ten biggest clones make up roughly 7.1%.

The chain recombines TRBV6-1 with TRBJ2-7, with 10 bases lining up with TRBD1. The receptor was isolated from a female donor with Graves disease. The sequences come from peripheral blood mononuclear cells (PBMCs), collected when the disease was refractory, from a patient treated with antithyroid drugs. As DNA, the CDR3 is TGTGCCAGCAGTCGGGACAGGGGTTGGGACGAGCAGTACTTC. It specifies CASSRDRGWDEQYF.